This is a list of T cell receptor beta chains from one sample in a study of shared clonotypes between healthy human individuals. This table comes from immunoSEQ multiplex PCR, and its TCRdb copy is limited to in-frame clones, with some not included. The sample has about 230,000 clones; 60% to 70% are singletons. Sequencing input: memory CD4+ T cells sorted from blood. These receptors came from a man aged 30 to 39 in good health. Both conserved end residues are part of each CDR3. D genes are given only for firm matches. Not all rows give a size; the values are once, few, many and, for expanded clones, a class.

TRBV5-4,NA,NA,CASSLEGVTNIQYF
TRBV28,TRBD1,NA,CASSVQGAFTEAFF
TRBV9,TRBD1,once,CASSSRTGGNEQYF
TRBV20-1,NA,NA,CSSGVEAFF
TRBV18,TRBD1,NA,CASSPNTVDRGQVGELFF
TRBV5-8,TRBD1,once,CASTLGQGASGYTF
TRBV29-1,TRBD1,NA,CSVSGQVDQPQHF
TRBV7-9,NA,NA,CASSTGTYKETQYF
TRBV29-1,TRBD2,NA,CSAVGLAGEPEQFF
TRBV6-1,NA,NA,CASSEWDEYDGIATNEKLFF
TRBV5-1,TRBD2,NA,CASSGRTSEQETQYF
TRBV5-4,TRBD2,NA,CASRRGGGINRDTQYF
TRBV7-8,TRBD2,NA,CASSLAGLGADTQYF
TRBV9,TRBD2,NA,CASSVGSPSGRDEQFF
TRBV4-3,TRBD2,NA,CASSQEPPTSGSGGEQFF
TRBV21-1,NA,NA,CASSLGGPTEAFF
TRBV2,NA,NA,CASMGRRTYGYTF
TRBV30,NA,few,CAWSVGVRGEAFF
TRBV30,NA,NA,CAWSVSNRGGYTF
TRBV4-1,TRBD2,few,CASSRQLAESTDTQYF
TRBV5-1,NA,NA,CASSSNGHPGDEQYF
TRBV11-2,TRBD2,NA,CASSLGPGLGAYEQYF
TRBV5-1,NA,once,CASSSSIARSQETQYF
TRBV28,TRBD1,NA,CASSFPTGRSAFGNQPQHF
TRBV13,TRBD2,NA,CASSRGGSTDTQYF
TRBV11-2,NA,NA,CASSFLGRENEQFF
TRBV28,TRBD2,few,CASSSGRAVYEQYF
TRBV18,TRBD1,NA,CASSPYAVQGAGNTIYF
TRBV5-8,TRBD1,few,CASSSRTGNLAYEQYF
TRBV4-2,NA,NA,CASSQEWSLYNEQFF
TRBV29-1,TRBD2,NA,CSASGRKEGNEQFF
TRBV7-2,NA,NA,CASSSPGRWWDEQYF
TRBV25-1,TRBD1,few,CASSPGQMNTEAFF
TRBV11-2,TRBD1,NA,CASSLDGTGGELFF
TRBV5-4,NA,few,CASSDQQGTMNTEAFF
TRBV4-1,NA,NA,CASSQTGDEQYF
TRBV6-5,NA,NA,CASSMTPQGEKLFF
TRBV11-2,NA,few,CASSLEGRWWTQETQYF
TRBV6-1,NA,few,CASRRTEGEWETQYF
TRBV7-9,NA,NA,CASSWEVGGDTQYF
TRBV5-4,TRBD2,NA,CASSSGWTSGRQETQYF
TRBV7-6,NA,NA,CASSLQLRSLTGELFF
TRBV5-4,NA,NA,CASSWRDFDNEQFF
TRBV7-9,NA,few,CASSFEYEQYF
TRBV19,TRBD1,few,CASSRTGSYGYTF
TRBV5-6,TRBD2,NA,CASSLELAGASEQYF
TRBV5-1,NA,NA,CASSFALGGSTDTQYF
TRBV10-3,NA,NA,CAISRQVEDTQYF
TRBV11-3,TRBD2,NA,CASSSRAGNNEQFF
TRBV11-2,NA,NA,CASSLVSQGKEKLFF
TRBV29-1,NA,NA,CSVEVLRGAQYF
TRBV27,NA,once,CASSLSDPVPDTQYF
TRBV18,NA,NA,CASSSRGSRSYNEQFF
TRBV7-6,TRBD1,NA,CASSWRQGQETQYF
TRBV7-6,TRBD2,NA,CASREREGDEQYF